This is a list of T cell receptor beta chains from one sample in a study of OX40 agonist ivuxolimab in advanced cancers. Some clones are missing from TCRdb's copy, which holds only in-frame ones; the method was immunoSEQ multiplex PCR. The table records approximately 90,000 clones, approximately 89% of them present only once. The sequencing used CD4+ or CD8+ T cells sorted from blood, collected in a trial of the OX40 agonist ivuxolimab. The source of these receptors is an adult with an advanced solid tumor such as melanoma, head and neck, liver or kidney cancer. Both conserved end residues are part of each CDR3. Each record gives: V gene, J gene, D gene, clone size, CDR3 protein, CDR3 DNA. A D gene is named only where the DNA matches it firmly. Size tells how often a clone was seen (once, few, many) or the class of an expanded clone, and some rows leave it out.

>TRBV7-6|TRBJ2-4|-|-
CASSLSYGLAKNIQYF
TGTGCCAGCAGCTTATCATACGGTCTAGCCAAAAACATTCAGTACTTC
>TRBV5-1|TRBJ2-1|TRBD2|-
CASSWGSGRAFYNEQFF
TGCGCCAGCAGCTGGGGGAGCGGGAGGGCCTTCTACAATGAGCAGTTCTTC
>TRBV19|TRBJ2-1|TRBD2|-
CASSIWLAGDIWSYNEQFF
TGTGCCAGTAGTATATGGCTAGCGGGAGACATTTGGTCCTACAATGAGCAGTTCTTC
>TRBV6-6|TRBJ1-1|-|-
CASSYSVNTEAFF
TGTGCCAGCAGTTACTCAGTAAACACTGAAGCTTTCTTT
>TRBV5-1|TRBJ2-1|TRBD2|-
CASSWGQGLAPYNEQFF
TGCGCCAGCAGCTGGGGGCAGGGACTAGCGCCGTACAATGAGCAGTTCTTC
>TRBV19|TRBJ1-2|-|-
CASTPAPNYGYTF
TGTGCCAGTACCCCTGCACCTAACTATGGCTACACCTTC
>TRBV19|TRBJ2-5|-|-
CASSIPGGSSGETQYF
TGTGCCAGTAGTATCCCAGGGGGGTCATCGGGAGAGACCCAGTACTTC
>TRBV27|TRBJ2-6|-|-
CASSSELQGVLTF
TGTGCCAGCAGTTCCGAGCTACAGGGCGTCCTGACTTTC
>TRBV6-1|TRBJ1-5|TRBD1|-
CASSPGQGNQPQHF
TGTGCCAGCAGCCCGGGACAGGGCAATCAGCCCCAGCATTTT
>TRBV15|TRBJ1-2|-|few
CATSRDRLRDDGYTF
TGTGCCACCAGCAGAGATCGGCTCAGGGACGATGGCTACACCTTC
>TRBV7-2|TRBJ2-4|TRBD2|-
CASSAWTSGLAKNIQYF
TGTGCCAGCAGCGCCTGGACTAGCGGACTAGCCAAAAACATTCAGTACTTC
>TRBV15|TRBJ1-1|-|-
CATSREGLGNTEAFF
TGTGCCACCAGCAGAGAGGGTTTGGGGAACACTGAAGCTTTCTTT
>TRBV5-4|TRBJ2-3|TRBD2|-
CASSLAGGGWTDTQYF
TGTGCCAGCAGCTTGGCTGGGGGAGGGTGGACAGATACGCAGTATTTT
>TRBV2|TRBJ2-1|-|-
CASSVPAAYNEQFF
TGTGCCAGCAGTGTTCCGGCCGCCTACAATGAGCAGTTCTTC
>TRBV19|TRBJ2-3|TRBD1|-
CASSRDRGSDTQYF
TGTGCCAGTAGCCGGGACAGGGGCTCAGATACGCAGTATTTT
>TRBV18|TRBJ2-1|-|once
CASSPTSAEQFF
TGTGCCAGCTCACCAACTAGTGCCGAGCAGTTCTTC
>TRBV4-2|TRBJ2-1|TRBD2|-
CASSQPQRERGNEQFF
TGTGCCAGCAGCCAACCCCAGCGGGAGAGAGGTAATGAGCAGTTCTTC
>TRBV6-1|TRBJ2-1|-|few
CASSVTSSNNEQFF
TGTGCCAGCAGTGTGACTAGTTCAAACAATGAGCAGTTCTTC
>TRBV7-3|TRBJ1-6|-|-
CASSLQISGSPLHF
TGTGCCAGCAGCTTACAAATTTCGGGATCACCCCTCCACTTT
>TRBV27|TRBJ1-1|-|-
CASSYTKSTEAFF
TGTGCCAGCAGTTACACCAAGAGCACTGAAGCTTTCTTT
>TRBV6-5|TRBJ1-2|-|-
CASSYSGTNYGYTF
TGTGCCAGCAGTTACTCGGGCACCAACTATGGCTACACCTTC
>TRBV28|TRBJ1-5|-|-
CATTQGNSNQPQHF
TGTGCCACAACACAGGGAAATAGCAATCAGCCCCAGCATTTT
>TRBV18|TRBJ1-5|-|-
CASSPTQNGGDQPQHF
TGTGCCAGCTCACCAACACAGAACGGGGGGGATCAGCCCCAGCATTTT
>TRBV2|TRBJ2-5|TRBD1|many
CASSLDRGVLETQYF
TGTGCCAGCAGTTTGGACAGGGGAGTATTGGAGACCCAGTACTTC
>TRBV27|TRBJ1-1|-|-
CASSLFSSGRPNTEAFF
TGTGCCAGCAGTTTATTTAGCAGTGGGCGCCCGAACACTGAAGCTTTCTTT
>TRBV11-3|TRBJ2-5|-|once
CASSLGQAETQYF
TGTGCCAGCAGCTTAGGACAGGCCGAGACCCAGTACTTC
>TRBV5-1|TRBJ1-1|-|-
CASSLASDTEAFF
TGCGCCAGCAGCTTGGCCAGTGACACTGAAGCTTTCTTT
>TRBV28|TRBJ1-1|TRBD1|-
CASTLEQGRAFF
TGTGCCAGCACCCTAGAACAGGGGAGGGCTTTCTTT
>TRBV27|TRBJ1-2|-|-
CASSFVDRSNYGYTF
TGTGCCAGCAGTTTCGTCGACAGGTCCAACTATGGCTACACCTTC
>TRBV4-2|TRBJ2-7|-|-
CASSRGAYEQYF
TGTGCCAGCAGCCGAGGAGCCTACGAGCAGTACTTC
>TRBV18|TRBJ1-6|TRBD1|-
CASSPPDRGNYSPLHF
TGTGCCAGCTCACCACCTGACAGGGGAAATTATTCACCCCTCCACTTT
>TRBV9|TRBJ2-1|-|-
CASSVGGLTILNEQFF
TGTGCCAGCAGCGTAGGAGGGCTAACCATTCTCAATGAGCAGTTCTTC
>TRBV19|TRBJ1-2|-|-
CASSSLGINYGYTF
TGTGCCAGTTCCTCGCTTGGGATTAACTATGGCTACACCTTC
>TRBV19|TRBJ2-5|TRBD1|-
CASSDRARETQYF
TGTGCCAGTAGTGACAGGGCTCGGGAGACCCAGTACTTC
>TRBV15|TRBJ2-7|TRBD2|-
CATSRGGLAGYYEQYF
TGTGCCACCAGCAGGGGGGGACTAGCGGGGTACTACGAGCAGTACTTC
>TRBV19|TRBJ2-7|-|-
CASSLSHSEQYF
TGTGCCAGTAGTCTTTCCCACTCCGAGCAGTACTTC
>TRBV7-2|TRBJ2-7|TRBD2|many
CASSLLRLAGVTEQYF
TGTGCCAGCAGCTTATTGAGACTAGCGGGAGTTACCGAGCAGTACTTC